This TCR beta chain was sequenced in a study of response to subunit inactivated influenza vaccine. Whole-study results and caveats: That few new T cells are recruited by each seasonal influenza vaccination was the authors' suggestion.

This clonotype has more than one count but fewer than ten. Its target is not known. CDR3 length equals 15 residues. In germline, CDR1 is ENHRY, CDR2 SYGVKD. V was shortened by 5 bases and J by 2 bases, with 16 bases between the two germline ends. Each CDR3 protein is one row after TCRdb ran MiXCR on the RT-PCR reads. The data contain some 800,000 distinct CDR3 sequences, less than 25% of them singletons. This rearrangement joins TRBV10-3 to TRBJ2-7; possible D gene TRBD2, 6 bases. The material sequenced was PBMCs from blood, taken about 5 days after vaccination. The receptor was isolated from a man aged 45-65 years who received an inactivated influenza vaccine. The CDR3 DNA reads TGTGCCATCAGTCCCGGGGACTCAAGCGCCTACGAGCAGTACTTC. Translating gives CAISPGDSSAYEQYF.